The rows below give T cell receptor beta chains drawn from one sample of a study of PD-1 blockade in classical Hodgkin lymphoma. Generated by immunoSEQ multiplex PCR, the TCRdb table keeps only in-frame clones and is missing some. The sample has roughly 52,000 clones, approximately 86% seen once. The sequences come from peripheral blood mononuclear cells (PBMCs), collected before the fourth cycle of nivolumab. The receptors were sampled from a human donor with classical Hodgkin lymphoma. Each CDR3 is given with its conserved first and last residue. The D gene is left open where the match is weak. For some rows the clone size is stated as once, few or many, or as a class when expanded; others skip it.

J: TRBJ2-4; D: -; size: few; V: TRBV6-5; DNA: TGTGCCAGCAGTTACTCACAAAACATTCAGTACTTC; CDR3: CASSYSQNIQYF
J: TRBJ1-4; D: -; size: -; V: TRBV5-8; DNA: TGTGCCAGCAGCCCTGACCCGCGGTCACAAAGTGAAAAACTGTTTTTT; CDR3: CASSPDPRSQSEKLFF
J: TRBJ2-5; D: -; size: -; V: TRBV4-2; DNA: TGTGCCAGCAGCTACAACTCCGGGACCAGGGAAGAGACCCAGTACTTC; CDR3: CASSYNSGTREETQYF
J: TRBJ2-5; D: TRBD1; size: -; V: TRBV7-3; DNA: TGTGCCAGCAGCCCTGGGACAGCGAGAGAGACCCAGTACTTC; CDR3: CASSPGTARETQYF
J: TRBJ1-2; D: -; size: -; V: TRBV10-1; DNA: TGCGCCAGCAGTGAGTCGGGGGGCCTTGGCTACACCTTC; CDR3: CASSESGGLGYTF
J: TRBJ2-2; D: -; size: once; V: TRBV14; DNA: TGTGCCAGCAGCCAAATAACAGGAACCACCGGGGAGCTGTTTTTT; CDR3: CASSQITGTTGELFF
J: TRBJ2-7; D: -; size: -; V: TRBV28; DNA: TGTGCCAGCAGTCAAACAGGGCTTGGGGAGCAGTACTTC; CDR3: CASSQTGLGEQYF
J: TRBJ1-2; D: TRBD1; size: -; V: TRBV19; DNA: TGTGCCAGTAGTATACCCCTGACAGGGGGGTATTATGGCTACACCTTC; CDR3: CASSIPLTGGYYGYTF
J: TRBJ1-5; D: -; size: -; V: TRBV9; DNA: TGTGCCAGCAGCGTAGCGGATACTCAGCCCCAGCATTTT; CDR3: CASSVADTQPQHF
J: TRBJ2-7; D: TRBD2; size: -; V: TRBV11-2; DNA: TGTGCCAGCAGCTTGCCTAGCGGGAAGGGCGAGCAGTACTTC; CDR3: CASSLPSGKGEQYF
J: TRBJ1-2; D: TRBD1; size: -; V: TRBV27; DNA: TGTGCCAGCAGTTTATCGACAGGGGAGAGTGGCTACACCTTC; CDR3: CASSLSTGESGYTF
J: TRBJ2-3; D: TRBD2; size: -; V: TRBV29-1; DNA: TGCAGCGTTGTAGCGGGAGCGAGAGCAGATACGCAGTATTTT; CDR3: CSVVAGARADTQYF
J: TRBJ2-2; D: TRBD1; size: -; V: TRBV10-3; DNA: TGTGCCACAACAGGGGGCTCGAACACCGGGGAGCTGTTTTTT; CDR3: CATTGGSNTGELFF
J: TRBJ1-2; D: TRBD1; size: -; V: TRBV10-3; DNA: TGTGCCATCAGAGCCGGGACAGGGGACGGATTAAGCTATGGCTACACCTTC; CDR3: CAIRAGTGDGLSYGYTF
J: TRBJ1-6; D: -; size: once; V: TRBV28; DNA: TGTGCCAGCAGGGAGCTCGATAATTCACCCCTCCACTTT; CDR3: CASRELDNSPLHF
J: TRBJ2-5; D: TRBD1; size: once; V: TRBV5-4; DNA: TGTGCCAGCAGCTACCCGACAGGGCAAGAGACCCAGTACTTC; CDR3: CASSYPTGQETQYF
J: TRBJ2-7; D: TRBD2; size: once; V: TRBV7-6; DNA: TGTGCCAGCAGCTCGGGACTAGCGGGTTCCTACGAGCAGTACTTC; CDR3: CASSSGLAGSYEQYF
J: TRBJ2-3; D: TRBD2; size: -; V: TRBV28; DNA: TGTGCCAGCAGTTTCGGACTAGCGGGAGGGTCAAGCACAGATACGCAGTATTTT; CDR3: CASSFGLAGGSSTDTQYF
J: TRBJ2-2; D: -; size: -; V: TRBV6-4; DNA: TGTGCCAGCAGTGGGTCAAACACCGGGGAGCTGTTTTTT; CDR3: CASSGSNTGELFF
J: TRBJ1-1; D: -; size: -; V: TRBV2; DNA: TGTGCCAGCAGGACAGGTGGGTCCACTGAAGCTTTCTTT; CDR3: CASRTGGSTEAFF
J: TRBJ2-2; D: TRBD1; size: -; V: TRBV28; DNA: TGTGCCAGCAGTTTAGCACAGGGGGTTTACGGGGAGCTGTTTTTT; CDR3: CASSLAQGVYGELFF
J: TRBJ2-7; D: -; size: once; V: TRBV7-9; DNA: TGTGCCAGCAGCCCGCAGGCACCCGAGCAGTACTTC; CDR3: CASSPQAPEQYF
J: TRBJ1-5; D: -; size: -; V: TRBV2; DNA: TGTGCCAGCAGGCGGGGATGGAATCAGCCCCAGCATTTT; CDR3: CASRRGWNQPQHF
J: TRBJ1-2; D: -; size: -; V: TRBV4-1; DNA: TGCGCCAGCAGCCAAGTTAACCCCGTGACACGCTACAGCTACACCTTC; CDR3: CASSQVNPVTRYSYTF
J: TRBJ2-7; D: -; size: -; V: TRBV27; DNA: TGTGCCAGCAGTTTGACAGGTTCCTACGAGCAGTACTTC; CDR3: CASSLTGSYEQYF
J: TRBJ1-3; D: -; size: -; V: TRBV4-2; DNA: TGTGCCAGCAGCCAAGATGCCAGGGGATCTGGAAACACCATATATTTT; CDR3: CASSQDARGSGNTIYF
J: TRBJ2-2; D: TRBD1; size: few; V: TRBV5-1; DNA: TGCGCCAGCAGAGCGGGACAGGGGGTCGGAACCGGGGAGCTGTTTTTT; CDR3: CASRAGQGVGTGELFF
J: TRBJ2-7; D: TRBD2; size: -; V: TRBV2; DNA: TGTGCCAGCAGGCGACTAGCGGGAGCCCACGAGCAGTACTTC; CDR3: CASRRLAGAHEQYF
J: TRBJ2-1; D: TRBD2; size: -; V: TRBV29-1; DNA: TGCAGCGTCGAGATAGCGGGGAACTCCTACAATGAGCAGTTCTTC; CDR3: CSVEIAGNSYNEQFF
J: TRBJ2-5; D: -; size: few; V: TRBV5-4; DNA: TGTGCCAGCAGCTTGGCTGGGGCACCGGAGACCCAGTACTTC; CDR3: CASSLAGAPETQYF
J: TRBJ1-1; D: -; size: -; V: TRBV7-2; DNA: TGTGCCAGCAGCCGCCCAGGCCGGAACACTGAAGCTTTCTTT; CDR3: CASSRPGRNTEAFF
J: TRBJ1-1; D: -; size: -; V: TRBV5-1; DNA: TGCGCCAGCAGCTTTCACAAGAACACTGAAGCTTTCTTT; CDR3: CASSFHKNTEAFF
J: TRBJ1-6; D: -; size: medium-sized; V: TRBV21-1; DNA: TGTGCCAGCAGCAAACCCCGCCTAACCGCGGTTTCACCCCTCCACTTT; CDR3: CASSKPRLTAVSPLHF
J: TRBJ2-1; D: TRBD2; size: -; V: TRBV28; DNA: TGTGCCAGCAGGGGGGGACTAGATGAGCAGTTCTTC; CDR3: CASRGGLDEQFF
J: TRBJ2-1; D: TRBD2; size: -; V: TRBV5-6; DNA: TGTGCCAGCAGCTTTAGCGGGAGGGTCAAGAATGAGCAGTTCTTC; CDR3: CASSFSGRVKNEQFF
J: TRBJ1-2; D: -; size: -; V: TRBV15; DNA: TGTGCCACCAGCAGAGACCGACAGGCCGAAACTAACTATGGCTACACCTTC; CDR3: CATSRDRQAETNYGYTF
J: TRBJ2-2; D: -; size: -; V: TRBV2; DNA: TGTGCCAGCAGTGAATTTCCAGCCGCATCGAACACCGGGGAGCTGTTTTTT; CDR3: CASSEFPAASNTGELFF
J: TRBJ1-3; D: TRBD1; size: once; V: TRBV2; DNA: TGTGCCAGCAGCCCGGGACAGAATATACGAAACACCATATATTTT; CDR3: CASSPGQNIRNTIYF
J: TRBJ2-2; D: TRBD2; size: -; V: TRBV19; DNA: TGTGCCAGTAGTCCTATCGGGGCTAGCGGGAGAGGGACCGGGGAGCTGTTTTTT; CDR3: CASSPIGASGRGTGELFF
J: TRBJ1-2; D: -; size: -; V: TRBV6-5; DNA: TGTGCCAGCAGTTACTCGAACGGGGGCAATGGCTACACCTTC; CDR3: CASSYSNGGNGYTF
J: TRBJ2-2; D: TRBD2; size: -; V: TRBV6-4; DNA: TGTGCCAGCAGCAACAACCACCGACTAGCGGGAAACGGGGAGCTGTTTTTT; CDR3: CASSNNHRLAGNGELFF
J: TRBJ2-1; D: -; size: -; V: TRBV27; DNA: TGTGCCAGCAGCAAGACCGAACGCTCCTACAATGAGCAGTTCTTC; CDR3: CASSKTERSYNEQFF
J: TRBJ2-3; D: -; size: -; V: TRBV6-4; DNA: TGTGCCAGCAGTGCAGGGGAGGCTAGCACAGATACGCAGTATTTT; CDR3: CASSAGEASTDTQYF
J: TRBJ1-4; D: -; size: -; V: TRBV28; DNA: TGTGCCAGCAGTTTACCCCAACAGGGAACGAGGGGAAAACTGTTTTTT; CDR3: CASSLPQQGTRGKLFF
J: TRBJ1-2; D: TRBD1; size: -; V: TRBV11-2; DNA: TGTGCCAGCAGATCCGGACAGGGGGCGGCTGGCTACACCTTC; CDR3: CASRSGQGAAGYTF
J: TRBJ2-7; D: TRBD2; size: -; V: TRBV7-6; DNA: TGTGCCAGCAGCCAAACTAGCGGGGGACAATACGAGCAGTACTTC; CDR3: CASSQTSGGQYEQYF
J: TRBJ1-4; D: -; size: -; V: TRBV4-3; DNA: TGCGCCAGCAGCCAAGGTACAGAAGCAGGCAGTTTTAATGAAAAACTGTTTTTT; CDR3: CASSQGTEAGSFNEKLFF
J: TRBJ2-5; D: TRBD2; size: once; V: TRBV27; DNA: TGTGCCAGCAGTTTATTGGCGGGGGGCGGGAGGACCCAGTACTTC; CDR3: CASSLLAGGGRTQYF
J: TRBJ2-3; D: TRBD2; size: -; V: TRBV7-6; DNA: TGTGCCAGCAGCCCGACTAGCGGGGTGCAGGATACGCAGTATTTT; CDR3: CASSPTSGVQDTQYF
J: TRBJ1-6; D: -; size: -; V: TRBV5-1; DNA: TGCGCCAGCAGGGGGGACCTCGCTTCACCCCTCCACTTT; CDR3: CASRGDLASPLHF
J: TRBJ1-4; D: -; size: -; V: TRBV6-6; DNA: TGTGCCAGCAGTCCCTCTTTCGGCCAAAATGAAAAACTGTTTTTT; CDR3: CASSPSFGQNEKLFF